This TCR beta chain is from a study of Ad26.COV2.S vaccination and SARS-CoV-2 variants. This clone was picked up one time. Here immunoSEQ multiplex PCR was the method, and the copy in TCRdb shows in-frame clones only, minus some. In the table there are fewer than 300,000 clones, more than 75% of which are singletons. The CDR3 length is 14 residues. The V gene's germline CDR1 is SGDLS and CDR2 YYNGEE. V dropped 4 bases and J dropped 0 bases, with 8 bases sitting between them. Treatment indicated: around 19 received Ad26.COV2.S at low or high dose, single or two shots; several received placebo; per-sample allocation not given. Following the first vaccine or placebo injection, samples were taken on day 63.

V is TRBV9 and J is TRBJ1-5; D unclear. The source of this sequence is a person aged 18-60 years who received the Ad26.COV2.S COVID-19 vaccine or a placebo. Specimen: peripheral blood, collected in a trial of Ad26.COV2.S vaccine versus placebo. This CDR3 reads CASSPRDSNQPQHF. As DNA, the CDR3 is TGTGCCAGCAGCCCCCGAGATAGCAATCAGCCCCAGCATTTT.